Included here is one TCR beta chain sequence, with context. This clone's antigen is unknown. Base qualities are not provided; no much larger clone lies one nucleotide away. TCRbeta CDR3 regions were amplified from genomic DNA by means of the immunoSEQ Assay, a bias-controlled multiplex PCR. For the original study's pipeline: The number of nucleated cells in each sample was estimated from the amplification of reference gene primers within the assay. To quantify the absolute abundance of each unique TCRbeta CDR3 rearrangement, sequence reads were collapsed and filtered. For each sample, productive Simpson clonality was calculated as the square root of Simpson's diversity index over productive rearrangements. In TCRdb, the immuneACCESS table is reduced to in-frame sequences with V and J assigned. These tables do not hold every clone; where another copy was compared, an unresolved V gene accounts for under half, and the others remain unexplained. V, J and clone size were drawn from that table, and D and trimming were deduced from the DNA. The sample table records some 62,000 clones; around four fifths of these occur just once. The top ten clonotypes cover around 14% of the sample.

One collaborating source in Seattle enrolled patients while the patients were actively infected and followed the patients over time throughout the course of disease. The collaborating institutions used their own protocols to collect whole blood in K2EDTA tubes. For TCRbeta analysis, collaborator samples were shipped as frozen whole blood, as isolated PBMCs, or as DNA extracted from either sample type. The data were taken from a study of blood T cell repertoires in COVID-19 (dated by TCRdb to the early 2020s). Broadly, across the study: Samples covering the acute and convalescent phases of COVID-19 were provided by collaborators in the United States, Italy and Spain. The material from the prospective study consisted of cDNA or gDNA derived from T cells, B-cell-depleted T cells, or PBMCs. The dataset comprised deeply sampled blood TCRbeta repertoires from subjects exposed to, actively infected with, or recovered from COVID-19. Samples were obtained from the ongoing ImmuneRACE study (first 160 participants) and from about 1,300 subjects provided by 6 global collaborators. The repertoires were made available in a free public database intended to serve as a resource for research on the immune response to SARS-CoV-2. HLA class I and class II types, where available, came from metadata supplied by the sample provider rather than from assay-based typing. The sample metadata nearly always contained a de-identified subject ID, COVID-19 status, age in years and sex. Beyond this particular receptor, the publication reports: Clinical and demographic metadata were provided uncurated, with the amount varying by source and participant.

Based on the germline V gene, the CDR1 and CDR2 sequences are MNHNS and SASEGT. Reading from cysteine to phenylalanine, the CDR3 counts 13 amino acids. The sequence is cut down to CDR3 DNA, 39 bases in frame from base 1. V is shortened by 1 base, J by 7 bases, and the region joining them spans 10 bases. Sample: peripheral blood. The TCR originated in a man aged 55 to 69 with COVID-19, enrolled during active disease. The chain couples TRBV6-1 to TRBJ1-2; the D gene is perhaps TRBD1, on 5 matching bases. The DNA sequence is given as TGTGCCAGCAGTGAAGTTTTGACAGCTGGCTACACCTTC. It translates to CASSEVLTAGYTF.